What follows describes a single T cell receptor beta chain. The antigen is unknown. These data are taken from a study of shared clonotypes between healthy human individuals. Deep-level settings were used for running the assay. The data were produced by immunoSEQ multiplex PCR, yet TCRdb's version contains in-frame clones alone and is incomplete. Altogether more than 2,000,000 clones are present, 85% to 95% being singletons, with the ten largest covering 0.39%. It was into CD45RA+ naive and CD45RA-negative memory subsets that the CD4+ cells were split. Study-wide results and caveats: Sorted-subset samples were not fully sequenced, rarefaction indicated. Tissue TCR repertoires likely differ from these blood-only repertoires.

Sequencing was done on a sample of naive CD4+ T cells from PBMCs. Subset noted: CD45RA+ positively selected. The clonotype was recovered from a man between 18 and 35 years old in good health. Some clones in this sample may be carry-over from other donors' samples.

The CDR3 region has the DNA TGCGCCAGCAGCTTGTCTACAGGGGCCCAGCCCCAGCATTTT. This codes for CASSLSTGAQPQHF. The chain recombines TRBV5-1 with TRBJ1-5; 7 bases are a match to TRBD1. The germline gives CDR1 SGHRS, CDR2 YFSETQ. V gave up 1 base and J gave up 7 bases; unmatched junction bases: 5. This CDR3 is 14 amino acids long.